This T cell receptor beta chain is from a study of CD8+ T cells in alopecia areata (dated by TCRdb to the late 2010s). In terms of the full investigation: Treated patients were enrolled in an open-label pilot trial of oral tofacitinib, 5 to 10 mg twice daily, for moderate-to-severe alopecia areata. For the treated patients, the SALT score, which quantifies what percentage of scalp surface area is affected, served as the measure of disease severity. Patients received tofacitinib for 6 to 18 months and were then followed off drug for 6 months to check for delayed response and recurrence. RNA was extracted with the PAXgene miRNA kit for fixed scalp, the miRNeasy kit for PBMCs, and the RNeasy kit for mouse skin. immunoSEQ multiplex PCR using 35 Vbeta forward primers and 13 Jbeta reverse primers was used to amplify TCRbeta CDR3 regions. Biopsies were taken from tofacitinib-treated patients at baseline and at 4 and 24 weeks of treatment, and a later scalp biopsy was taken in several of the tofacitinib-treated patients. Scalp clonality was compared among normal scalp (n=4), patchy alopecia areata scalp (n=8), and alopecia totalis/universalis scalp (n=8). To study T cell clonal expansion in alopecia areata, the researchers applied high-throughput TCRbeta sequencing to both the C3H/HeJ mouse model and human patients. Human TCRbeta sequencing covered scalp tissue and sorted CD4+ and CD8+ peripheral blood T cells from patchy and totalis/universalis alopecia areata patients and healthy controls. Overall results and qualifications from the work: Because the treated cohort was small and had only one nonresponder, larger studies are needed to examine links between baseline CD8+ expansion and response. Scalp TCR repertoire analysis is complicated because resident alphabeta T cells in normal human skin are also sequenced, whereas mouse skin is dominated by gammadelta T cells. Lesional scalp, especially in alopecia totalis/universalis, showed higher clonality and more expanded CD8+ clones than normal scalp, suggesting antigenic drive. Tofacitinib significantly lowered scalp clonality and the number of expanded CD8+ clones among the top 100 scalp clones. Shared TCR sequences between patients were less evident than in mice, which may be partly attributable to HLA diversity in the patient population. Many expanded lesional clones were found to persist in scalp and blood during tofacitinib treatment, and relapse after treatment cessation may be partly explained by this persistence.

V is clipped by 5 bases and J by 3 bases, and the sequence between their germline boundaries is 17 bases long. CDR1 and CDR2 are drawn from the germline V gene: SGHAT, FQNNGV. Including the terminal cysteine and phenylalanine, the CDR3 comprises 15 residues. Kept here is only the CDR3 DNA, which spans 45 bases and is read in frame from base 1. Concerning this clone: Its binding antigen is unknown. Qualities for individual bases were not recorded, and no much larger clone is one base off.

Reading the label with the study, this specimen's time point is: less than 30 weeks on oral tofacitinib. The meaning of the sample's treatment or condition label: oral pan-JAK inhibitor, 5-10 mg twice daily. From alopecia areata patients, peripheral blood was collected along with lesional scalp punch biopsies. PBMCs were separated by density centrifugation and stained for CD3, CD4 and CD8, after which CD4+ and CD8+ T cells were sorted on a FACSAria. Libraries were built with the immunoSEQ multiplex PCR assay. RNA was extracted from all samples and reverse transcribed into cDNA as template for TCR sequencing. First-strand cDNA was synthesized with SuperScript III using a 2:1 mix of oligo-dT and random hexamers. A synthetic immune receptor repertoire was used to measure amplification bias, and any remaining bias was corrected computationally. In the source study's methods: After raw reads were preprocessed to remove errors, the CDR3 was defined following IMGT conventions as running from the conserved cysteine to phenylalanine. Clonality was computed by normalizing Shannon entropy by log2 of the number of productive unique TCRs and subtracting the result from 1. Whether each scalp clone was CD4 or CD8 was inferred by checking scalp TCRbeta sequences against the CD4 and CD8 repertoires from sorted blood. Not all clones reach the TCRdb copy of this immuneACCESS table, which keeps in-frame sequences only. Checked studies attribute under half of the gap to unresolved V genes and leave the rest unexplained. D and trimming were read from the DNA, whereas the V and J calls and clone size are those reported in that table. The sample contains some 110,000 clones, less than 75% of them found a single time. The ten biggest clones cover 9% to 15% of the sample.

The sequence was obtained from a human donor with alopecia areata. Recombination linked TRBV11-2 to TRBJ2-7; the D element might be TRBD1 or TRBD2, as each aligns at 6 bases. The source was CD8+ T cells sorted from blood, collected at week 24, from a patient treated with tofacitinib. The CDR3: CASSGIGGLDYEQYF. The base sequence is TGTGCCAGCAGCGGGATTGGGGGGCTCGACTACGAGCAGTACTTC.